This T cell receptor (delta chain) was found in a study of gamma-delta chains in newborns, infants, children. On this clone itself: A junction boundary mismatches the germline segment, possibly from a read error.

TCRdb fed the reads to CATT. The table shows about 8,000 delta-chain clones, with around 1.6% occurring only once. The CDR3 extends over 20 amino acids. The V gene's germline CDR1 is TSWWSYY and CDR2 QGS. The chain uses TRDV1 and TRDJ1; possible D gene TRDD3, 6 bases. The receptor was isolated from a child who was a newborn, infant or young child, either healthy, febrile or measles-vaccinated (not recorded which). Material: blood. This chain's CDR3 is CALGELSRSGYWEPTDKLIF. The CDR3 DNA reads TGTGCTCTTGGGGAACTTTCCAGATCGGGGTACTGGGAGCCCACCGACAAACTCATCTTT.